The 16 T cell receptor beta chains in this list originate from one sample, sequenced in a study of blood T cell repertoires in COVID-19. The data were produced by immunoSEQ multiplex PCR, yet TCRdb's version contains in-frame clones alone and is incomplete. In the table there are 200,000 or so clones, 80% to 90% of which are singletons. Specimen: peripheral blood. The receptors originated from a man between 65 and 85 years old with active or convalescent COVID-19.

V is TRBV3-1 (or the pseudogene TRBV3-2) and J is TRBJ2-1; 10 positions agree with TRBD2. CDR3 length: 17 residues. The V gene end was trimmed by 1 base and the J gene end by 2 bases; junction bases not matched to a gene: 5. Germline values: CDR1 LGHDT, CDR2 YNNKEL (reference sequence). CDR3 DNA: TGTGCCAGCAGCCAAGGTCTAGCGGGGGATACCTACAATGAGCAGTTCTTC. Translation: CASSQGLAGDTYNEQFF.

This rearrangement joins TRBV28 to TRBJ2-5, with TRBD1 matching 9 bases. The length of the CDR3 is 15 residues. Germline lookup yields CDR1 MDHEN and CDR2 SYDVKM. Germline trimming cut 2 bases from V and 1 base from J; bases unmatched to any gene: 2. CDR3 region: CASSLPGQGQETQYF. DNA of the CDR3: TGTGCCAGCAGTTTACCGGGACAGGGCCAAGAGACCCAGTACTTC.

In nucleotides, the CDR3 is TGTGCCAGCAGTCCCTCGGACAGGGGGCCGGGTCAGCCCCAGCATTTT. Its protein is CASSPSDRGPGQPQHF. The chain is built from TRBV28 and TRBJ1-5; 11 positions match TRBD1. Trimming took 5 bases from V and 6 from J; bases not matched to a gene: 9. Germline lookup yields CDR1 MDHEN and CDR2 SYDVKM. This CDR3 has 16 residues.

The rearrangement joins TRBV28 to TRBJ2-1; TRBD1 matches 10 bases. Germline trimming cut 6 bases from V and 5 bases from J; bases unmatched to any gene: 10. The V gene's germline CDR1 is MDHEN and CDR2 SYDVKM. CDR3 size: 16 residues. CDR3 sequence: CASSPLGDRGDNEQFF. The CDR3 nucleotides read TGTGCCAGCAGCCCCTTGGGGGACAGGGGAGACAATGAGCAGTTCTTC.

This chain links TRBV27 with TRBJ1-5; TRBD1 might be the D (6 bases). CDR3 length: 18 residues. Germline assignment: CDR1 MNHEY and CDR2 SMNVEV (reference sequence). Trimming cost V 6 bases and J 0 bases, with 21 bases left between them. The CDR3 here is CASRNQGRGIYSNQPQHF. CDR3 DNA: TGTGCCAGCAGAAACCAGGGTAGGGGGATTTATAGCAATCAGCCCCAGCATTTT.

This chain joins TRBV4-3 and TRBJ2-4; 8 bases fit TRBD1. The length of the CDR3 is 15 residues. The junction had 6 bases not matched to a gene; V was cut back by 0 bases and J by 8 bases. Germline V gene lookup returns CDR1 LGHNA and CDR2 YSLEER. CDR3 sequence reads: CASSQDLTGGDIQYF. The CDR3 DNA sequence: TGCGCCAGCAGCCAAGATTTAACAGGGGGTGACATTCAGTACTTC.

This chain links TRBV28 with TRBJ1-2; possibly TRBD1 for D (6 bases). Trimming cost V 6 bases and J 6 bases, with 20 bases left between them. Germline V gives CDR1 MDHEN, CDR2 SYDVKM. The CDR3 length is 15 residues. The CDR3 DNA reads as TGTGCCAGCAGCCGCAACCCCAGGGGAATTGATGGCTACACCTTC. Its protein product is CASSRNPRGIDGYTF.

The rearrangement joins TRBV7-8 to TRBJ1-6; 7 bases line up with TRBD1. Germline values: CDR1 SGHVS, CDR2 FQNEAQ. V dropped 6 bases and J dropped 12; count of bases not matched to a gene: 11. The CDR3 length is 14 residues. This CDR3 reads CASRLNRGREPLHF. As DNA, the CDR3 is TGTGCCAGCAGGTTAAACAGGGGAAGGGAACCCCTCCACTTT.

The chain uses TRBV30 and TRBJ1-1, with D perhaps TRBD1 (5 bases). Per the germline V gene, CDR1 is GTSNPN and CDR2 is SVGIG (reference sequence). CDR3 length equals 13 residues. V lost 1 base to trimming and J lost 3 bases, with 9 bases between them. CDR3 protein: CAWSEGRDTEAFF. The CDR3 coding sequence is TGTGCCTGGAGTGAGGGCAGGGACACTGAAGCTTTCTTT. Full variable domain (rest looked up from reference TRBV30 and TRBJ1-1): SQTIHQWPATLVQPVGSPLSLECTVEGTSNPNLYWYRQAAGRGLQLLFYSVGIGQISSEVPQNLSASRPQDRQFILSSKKLLLSDSGFYLCAWSEGRDTEAFFGQGTRLTVV.

The genes are TRBV28 and TRBJ2-2, with D perhaps matching TRBD1 (6 bases). This CDR3 contains 15 residues. From germline, CDR1 is MDHEN and CDR2 SYDVKM. Trimming cost V 5 bases and J 0 bases, with 10 bases left between them. The CDR3 nucleotides read TGTGCCAGCAGTCTCAGGGGCGCGAACACCGGGGAGCTGTTTTTT. This codes for CASSLRGANTGELFF.

The chain carries TRBV7-2 and TRBJ1-3; D possibly corresponds to TRBD1 (6 bases). CDR1 is SGHTA and CDR2 is FQGNSA in the germline V gene. This CDR3 is built from 14 residues. Between the trimmed V and J ends, which lost 5 bases and 4 bases, there was a span of 12 bases. In DNA, the CDR3 is TGTGCCAGCAGCCCGGGGACACCGGGAAACACCATATATTTT. Its translation: CASSPGTPGNTIYF.

This clone was seen a single time. J is TRBJ2-3 and V is TRBV5-8; a possible D gene is TRBD1 (5 bases). The V end lost 3 bases, the J end lost 4 bases, and 15 bases lay between the germline ends. CDR3 length: 15 amino acids. Germline V CDR1 and CDR2: SGHTS, YDEGEE. The CDR3 DNA reads as TGTGCCAGCAGCTCTCTAGGGGCCAGTGCAGATACGCAGTATTTT. This sequence encodes CASSSLGASADTQYF. Together with reference TRBV5-8 and TRBJ2-3, the CDR3 gives the full variable domain: EAGVTQSPTHLIKTRGQQATLRCSPISGHTSVYWYQQALGLGLQFLLWYDEGEERNRGNFPPRFSGRQFPNYSSELNVNALELEDSALYLCASSSLGASADTQYFGPGTRLTVL.

The chain links TRBV5-1 to TRBJ2-7; a possible D gene is TRBD1 (6 bases). The CDR3 extends over 16 amino acids. V lost 0 bases and J lost 3, with 16 bases in between. Germline V gene lookup returns CDR1 SGHRS and CDR2 YFSETQ. CDR3 nucleotides: TGCGCCAGCAGCTTGGGGACTTTGACAGGACGCTACGAGCAGTACTTC. This codes for CASSLGTLTGRYEQYF.

The chain carries TRBV28 and TRBJ1-1, with no clear D. Germline CDR1 is MDHEN and CDR2 is SYDVKM. The CDR3 length is 12 residues. The V end lost 3 bases, the J end lost 6 bases, and 8 bases lay between the germline ends. In DNA form, the CDR3 reads TGTGCCAGCAGTTTGTACTTGTCTGAAGCTTTCTTT. Translated, it gives CASSLYLSEAFF.

This chain uses TRBV24-1 with TRBJ2-2; 8 bases are a match to TRBD1. From germline, CDR1 is KGHDR and CDR2 SFDVKD. J lost 3 bases, V lost 2 bases, and 13 bases had no gene match. The CDR3 runs to 19 residues. The DNA for the CDR3 is TGTGCCACCAGTGATTCCTCTGGAGGACAGGGTAGGGACACCGGGGAGCTGTTTTTT. Its translation is CATSDSSGGQGRDTGELFF.

The chain is built from TRBV5-6 and TRBJ1-2, with a possible D match to TRBD1 (6 bases). The V gene lost 4 bases and the J gene lost 2 bases, with 12 bases spanning the gap. The CDR3 consists of 14 residues. Germline CDR1 reads SGHDT; CDR2 reads YYEEEE. CDR3 loop: CASSRTGPNYGYTF. DNA of the CDR3: TGTGCCAGCAGCCGCACAGGGCCCAACTATGGCTACACCTTC. The full variable domain, with the rest looked up from reference TRBV5-6 and TRBJ1-2, is DAGVTQSPTHLIKTRGQQVTLRCSPKSGHDTVSWYQQALGQGPQFIFQYYEEEERQRGNFPDRFSGHQFPNYSSELNVNALLLGDSALYLCASSRTGPNYGYTFGSGTRLTVV.